Described below is a single T cell receptor beta chain sequence and its context. The sample is drawn from a study of blood T cell repertoires in COVID-19. Study in general: The United States, Italy and Spain provided the acute and convalescent COVID-19 samples. T cells, B-cell-depleted T cells, or PBMCs provided the cDNA or gDNA that served as material.

Authors' methods: It was from reference gene primer amplification that nucleated cell counts were estimated. Profiled with immunoSEQ multiplex PCR; TCRdb holds only in-frame clones, not every one. V and J calls and clone size are those listed in that table; D and trimming were worked out from the DNA. The sample lists some 15,000 clones, over 80% seen once, with roughly 5.9% in the top ten. In germline, CDR1 is KGHDR, CDR2 SFDVKD. V shed 4 bases, J shed 6 bases, and the junction held 9 bases outside the gene matches. The CDR3 has 16 residues. The sequencing sample was made of peripheral blood. The clonotype was recovered from a human donor in a cohort sampled during active COVID-19. The chain links TRBV24-1 to TRBJ2-1, with 9 nucleotides matching TRBD2. In DNA form, the CDR3 reads TGTGCCACCAGTGAGTCCGGGACTAGCATGGGCAATGAGCAGTTCTTC. This sequence encodes CATSESGTSMGNEQFF.